A selection of T cell receptor beta chains follows, all from one sample in a study of T cells in Graves' hyperthyroidism and ophthalmopathy. Each CDR3 protein gets one entry after TCRdb re-called the multiplex PCR reads with MiXCR. The sample records hundreds of thousands of distinct CDR3 sequences, 16% being singletons. Source material: blood. Source of these receptors: a woman aged 18-29 years with Graves' hyperthyroidism. Each CDR3 is given with its conserved first and last residue. Each record gives: D gene, V gene, J gene, CDR3 protein. The D gene is left open where the match is weak.

.	TRBV6-9	TRBJ2-2	CASSYRISRTGELFF
.	TRBV29-1	TRBJ1-2	CSVVGGASYGYTF
TRBD2	TRBV6-2/TRBV6-3	TRBJ2-5	CASSLPGGPQTQYF
.	TRBV9	TRBJ1-5	CASSVRGDQPQHF
TRBD2	TRBV10-3	TRBJ2-7	CAISVGLAGSSYEQYF
.	TRBV2	TRBJ2-1	CASSESWSGVGEQFF
.	TRBV12-3/TRBV12-4	TRBJ2-7	CASSLVRSRGPSYEQYF
.	TRBV9	TRBJ1-2	CASSSRTTGDYGYTF
TRBD1	TRBV12-3/TRBV12-4	TRBJ2-1	CASSSGTALDNEQFF
.	TRBV12-5	TRBJ2-5	CASRDNQETQYF
TRBD1	TRBV27	TRBJ1-2	CASSLGTGRGYTF
.	TRBV20-1	TRBJ2-7	CSAKERVTYEQYF
.	TRBV11-3	TRBJ2-1	CASSPGGKGHNEQFF
.	TRBV12-3/TRBV12-4	TRBJ2-1	CASSPQQGSYNEQFF
TRBD1	TRBV6-1	TRBJ2-7	CASRDRGEGEQYF
.	TRBV14	TRBJ2-6	CASSPNVGGPFSGANVLTF
TRBD1	TRBV30	TRBJ1-2	CACLTGTGKGNYGYTF
TRBD2	TRBV7-9	TRBJ2-5	CASSSGLAGVGETQYF
TRBD2	TRBV2	TRBJ2-5	CASTGLAKETQYF
TRBD2	TRBV19	TRBJ2-7	CASSIASGASREQYF
TRBD2	TRBV29-1	TRBJ2-7	CSVEGQLAGGSSSYEQYF
TRBD2	TRBV20-1	TRBJ2-1	CSASGGQVSYNEQFF
.	TRBV19	TRBJ1-1	CASSDWQRRLNTEAFF
.	TRBV5-1	TRBJ2-7	CASSLVRGSYEQYF
TRBD1	TRBV20-1	TRBJ2-1	CSATHRGTYNEQFF
TRBD1	TRBV20-1	TRBJ2-3	CSASQVIRDRGFIAQYF
TRBD1	TRBV20-1	TRBJ2-1	CSARPWGTGDEQFF
.	TRBV20-1	TRBJ2-7	CSAWGAGRSYEQYF
.	TRBV5-1	TRBJ2-3	CASSQTGPDTQCF
.	TRBV6-1	TRBJ2-7	CASSLRDPREQYF
TRBD1	TRBV6-2/TRBV6-3	TRBJ2-7	CASSYYQGQGKIEQYF
.	TRBV9	TRBJ2-2	CASSTVGAPTTGELFF
.	TRBV4-2	TRBJ2-5	CASSQGASQETQYF
.	TRBV28	TRBJ2-1	CASSPSGPSYNEQFF
.	TRBV5-6	TRBJ1-5	CASSLAGSDQPQHF
TRBD2	TRBV5-1	TRBJ2-7	CASSSHSGGEQYF
TRBD2	TRBV20-1	TRBJ2-5	CSADVPSGAFQETQYF
.	TRBV16	TRBJ1-2	CASSQSASGNYGYTF
TRBD1	TRBV6-1	TRBJ2-7	CATYPGQGYEQYF
.	TRBV20-1	TRBJ1-1	CSAARDSTEAFF
.	TRBV12-3/TRBV12-4	TRBJ1-5	CASRSGNSNQPQHF
.	TRBV6-6	TRBJ2-1	CASSYEPKRTRSYNEQFF
TRBD2	TRBV20-1	TRBJ2-7	CSAPRLLAGASYEQYF
.	TRBV27	TRBJ2-7	CASSQPGFPWEQYF
.	TRBV5-5	TRBJ2-1	CASSWAGQGKYNEQFF
.	TRBV6-1	TRBJ2-7	CATSSLMVYEQYF
TRBD2	TRBV20-1	TRBJ2-1	CSARASGATSYNERFF
.	TRBV7-8	TRBJ2-2	CASSRDMKNTGELFF
.	TRBV12-3/TRBV12-4	TRBJ1-5	CASSLSLGGVINQPQHF